This T cell receptor beta chain was found in a study of CD8+CD57+ T cells in acquired aplastic anemia. Study-wide points: Patients and controls shared 25 to 35 CD8+ CDR3 sequences, highly expressed in patients.

This clonotype was counted only a few times. Its antigen is currently unknown. Patients selected for sequencing had displayed CD8+CD57+ cell expansion by flow cytometry. Severe acquired aplastic anemia was diagnosed in all patients. Investigators profiled TCR beta VDJ and CDR3 from genomic DNA template. TCRdb independently ran MiXCR on the reads; one entry per CDR3 protein. The sample lists approximately 260,000 distinct CDR3 sequences, 82% occurring once. The germline V gene has CDR1 LNHNV and CDR2 YYDKDF (reference sequence). Trimming cost V 4 bases and J 6 bases, with 10 bases left between them. The CDR3 sequence is 13 residues long.

Source material: sorted CD4+, CD8+, or CD8+CD57+ T cells (not recorded which) from PBMCs. This sequence was found in a human donor with aplastic anemia. The chain has TRBV15 and TRBJ1-5, with D possibly being TRBD1 (6 bases). The CDR3 DNA follows: TGTGCCACCAGCACTTCAGGGGCTCAGCCCCAGCATTTT. Its translation: CATSTSGAQPQHF. The complete variable domain, with remaining parts taken from reference TRBV15 and TRBJ1-5, reads DAMVIQNPRYQVTQFGKPVTLSCSQTLNHNVMYWYQQKSSQAPKLLFHYYDKDFNNEADTPDNFQSRRPNTSFCFLDIRSPGLGDTAMYLCATSTSGAQPQHFGDGTRLSIL.